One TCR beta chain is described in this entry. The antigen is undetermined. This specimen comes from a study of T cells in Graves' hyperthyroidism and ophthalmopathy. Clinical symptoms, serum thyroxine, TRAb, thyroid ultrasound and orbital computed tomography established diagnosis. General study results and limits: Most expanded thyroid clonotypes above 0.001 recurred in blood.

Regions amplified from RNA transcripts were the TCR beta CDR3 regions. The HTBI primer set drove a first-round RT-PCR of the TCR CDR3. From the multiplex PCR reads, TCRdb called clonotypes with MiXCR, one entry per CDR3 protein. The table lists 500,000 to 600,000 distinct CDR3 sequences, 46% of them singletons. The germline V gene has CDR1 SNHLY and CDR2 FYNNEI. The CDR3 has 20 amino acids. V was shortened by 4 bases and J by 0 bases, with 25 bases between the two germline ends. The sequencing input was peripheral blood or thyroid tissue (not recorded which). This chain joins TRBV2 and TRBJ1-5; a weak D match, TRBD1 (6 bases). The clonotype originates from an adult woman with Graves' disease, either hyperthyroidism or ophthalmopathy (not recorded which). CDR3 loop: CASSVDTGSYGTSSNQPQHF. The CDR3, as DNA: TGTGCCAGCAGTGTTGACACTGGAAGCTATGGGACAAGTAGCAATCAGCCCCAGCATTTT.